The 13 T cell receptor beta chains below were found in one sample sequenced in a study of OX40 agonist ivuxolimab in advanced cancers. Profiled with immunoSEQ multiplex PCR; TCRdb holds only in-frame clones, not every one. This table has 55,000 to 75,000 clones, about 90% appearing once. The input for sequencing was CD4+ or CD8+ T cells sorted from blood, taken in a trial of the OX40 agonist ivuxolimab. The receptors originated from an adult with an advanced solid tumor such as melanoma, head and neck, liver or kidney cancer.

This chain uses TRBV2 with TRBJ2-5; 10 positions agree with TRBD2. Germline V CDR1 and CDR2: SNHLY, FYNNEI. Trimming took 8 bases from V and 2 from J; bases not matched to a gene: 14. The CDR3 is made up of 17 amino acids. This chain's CDR3 is CASLGGASGSGQETQYF. CDR3 sequence (DNA): TGTGCCAGCCTCGGGGGGGCTAGCGGGAGCGGACAAGAGACCCAGTACTTC.

J is TRBJ2-7 and V is TRBV9; D ambiguous. From germline, CDR1 is SGDLS and CDR2 YYNGEE. This CDR3 region has 14 residues. Trimming left V 3 bases short and J 3 bases short, with 13 bases between. The CDR3 loop reads CASSGANGGYEQYF. The CDR3 DNA is TGTGCCAGCAGCGGGGCCAACGGTGGCTACGAGCAGTACTTC.

The chain joins TRBV19 to TRBJ2-1; D unclear. Trimming took off 5 bases at V and 0 bases at J, with 14 bases between the two ends. Germline V gene lookup returns CDR1 LNHDA and CDR2 SQIVND (reference sequence). This CDR3 has 16 amino acids. The CDR3 DNA reads as TGTGCCAGTAGTGCCCGTCCGGGCGCCTCCTACAATGAGCAGTTCTTC. This gives the protein CASSARPGASYNEQFF. Supplemented by reference TRBV19 and TRBJ2-1, the full variable domain reads DGGITQSPKYLFRKEGQNVTLSCEQNLNHDAMYWYRQDPGQGLRLIYYSQIVNDFQKGDIAEGYSVSREKKESFPLTVTSAQKNPTAFYLCASSARPGASYNEQFFGPGTRLTVL.

This sequence joins TRBV7-8 and TRBJ2-3; D remains unclear. CDR3 length: 16 amino acids. Germline V lookup: CDR1 SGHVS, CDR2 FQNEAQ. Trimming removed 1 base from V and 0 bases from J, with 11 bases in between. The CDR3 sequence: CASSLGPLLSTDTQYF. CDR3 in DNA: TGTGCCAGCAGCTTAGGTCCTCTCCTGAGCACAGATACGCAGTATTTT. The whole variable domain, filled in from reference TRBV7-8 and TRBJ2-3, reads GAGVSQSPRYKVAKRGQDVALRCDPISGHVSLFWYQQALGQGPEFLTYFQNEAQLDKSGLPSDRFFAERPEGSVSTLKIQRTQQEDSAVYLCASSLGPLLSTDTQYFGPGTRLTVL.

The J gene is TRBJ2-3, the V gene TRBV4-1, with 7 bases lining up with TRBD2. Germline V gives CDR1 MGHRA, CDR2 YSYEKL. The junction had 7 bases not matched to a gene; V was cut back by 5 bases and J by 2 bases. This CDR3 region has 15 residues. CDR3 sequence: CASSTSGTNTDTQYF. In DNA form, the CDR3 reads TGCGCCAGCAGCACGAGCGGGACGAACACAGATACGCAGTATTTT.

The genes are TRBV27 and TRBJ2-5, with D perhaps given as TRBD1 or TRBD2 (5 bases each). The assigned J gene may be wrong: the sequence end matches TRBJ2-7 better. The CDR3 runs to 15 residues. CDR1 MNHEY and CDR2 SMNVEV come from the germline V gene (reference sequence). The CDR3 DNA sequence: TGTGCCAGCAGCTTGGCTGGGGACGGTTCCTACGAGCAGTACTTC. It is translated as CASSLAGDGSYEQYF.

For this clone: Other nucleotide sequences in the sample specify the same CDR3. The chain carries TRBV6-1 and TRBJ1-2, with unresolved D. CDR1 is MNHNS and CDR2 is SASEGT in the germline V gene. Trimming left V 1 base short and J 3 bases short, with 9 bases between. The CDR3 runs 14 residues. This CDR3 reads CASSEVGRHYGYTF. The CDR3 DNA reads TGTGCCAGCAGTGAAGTGGGCAGACACTATGGCTACACCTTC.

The V and J genes are TRBV4-3 and TRBJ2-1, with a tentative D call TRBD2 (6 bases). The CDR3 runs 16 residues. Trimming took off 4 bases at V and 9 bases at J, with 22 bases between the two ends. Germline assignment: CDR1 LGHNA and CDR2 YSLEER. The CDR3 DNA reads TGCGCCAGCAGCCGGGGGGAGGTCGGGTCGGTCAGTGAGCAGTTCTTC. This translates into CASSRGEVGSVSEQFF.

The chain has TRBV5-1 and TRBJ2-1, with D unresolved. In germline, CDR1 is SGHRS, CDR2 YFSETQ. Between the trimmed V and J ends, which lost 1 base and 9 bases, there was a span of 8 bases. This CDR3 is 12 amino acids long. CDR3 sequence: CASSLYSLEQFF. The CDR3 DNA reads TGCGCCAGCAGCTTGTATTCGCTTGAGCAGTTCTTC.

The genes are TRBV28 and TRBJ2-2, with 10 bases fitting TRBD2. Per the germline V gene, CDR1 is MDHEN and CDR2 is SYDVKM. V lost 10 bases to trimming and J lost 3 bases; unmatched junction nucleotides: 8. CDR3 size: 15 residues. CDR3 in amino acids: CATIPSGGHTGELFF. In nucleotides, the CDR3 is TGTGCCACAATCCCTAGCGGGGGTCACACCGGGGAGCTGTTTTTT.

The genes are TRBV4-1 and TRBJ1-4; no clear D gene. The ends were cut back, 0 bases at V and 0 bases at J, with 11 bases in the middle. CDR3 length: 17 amino acids. CDR1 is MGHRA and CDR2 is YSYEKL in the germline V gene. CDR3 amino acids: CASSQEGVIATNEKLFF. The CDR3 bases are TGCGCCAGCAGCCAAGAGGGCGTCATTGCAACTAATGAAAAACTGTTTTTT.

The chain has TRBV6-1 and TRBJ2-3; D ambiguous. The CDR3 contains 11 residues. The V end was cut by 10 bases, the J end by 4 bases, with 9 bases between. Germline V gene sequence: CDR1 MNHNS, CDR2 SASEGT. CDR3 DNA: TGTGCCACCAATCAACCAGATACGCAGTATTTT. Translated: CATNQPDTQYF.

This clone has a handful of counts. This chain links TRBV27 with TRBJ2-7; 10 nucleotides align to TRBD2. Trimming at V came to 5 bases and at J to 3 bases, leaving 10 bases not matched to a gene. The germline gives CDR1 MNHEY, CDR2 SMNVEV (reference sequence). This CDR3 comprises 16 residues. Written as DNA, the CDR3 is TGTGCCAGCAGTCCTCTAGCGGGAGAGCCGGACTACGAGCAGTACTTC. This codes for CASSPLAGEPDYEQYF.